The clone carrying this T cell receptor (beta chain) has just a few counts. This sample is drawn from a study of intratumoral heterogeneity in liver cancer. TCRdb keeps only in-frame clones here, not all; method: immunoSEQ multiplex PCR. The table includes more than 6,000 clones, 55% detected once. This CDR3 has 13 amino acids. Trimming pared 6 bases from V and 8 bases from J, leaving 11 bases between. Germline V gives CDR1 MRHNA, CDR2 SNTAGT. Tumour samples came from separate, distinct regions of the hepatocellular carcinoma nodule. Before surgical resection, these early-stage hepatocellular carcinoma patients received no treatment.

This chain links TRBV6-4 with TRBJ1-6; possible D gene TRBD1, 5 bases. The clonotype was recovered from a man aged 70 or older with hepatocellular carcinoma. Sample: tumor tissue, taken before any cancer treatment. The CDR3 loop reads CASRATGDSPLHF. CDR3 DNA sequence: TGTGCCAGCAGGGCTACGGGGGATTCACCCCTCCACTTT.